These 26 T cell receptor beta chains share one sample of origin, sequenced in a study of shared clonotypes between healthy human individuals (dated by TCRdb to the early 2020s). For the CD8 naive samples, CD45RO-negative cells were positively selected for CCR7, yielding a CD45RA+CCR7+ population from which TemRA cells were excluded. Library construction relied on the immunoSEQ multiplex PCR assay. Imported from immuneACCESS, the table was reduced by TCRdb to in-frame sequences with V and J called. These copies leave out some clones; in studies compared against another copy, an unresolved V gene accounts for under half, and the cause of the remainder is not known. The sample has around 600,000 clones on record, 85% to 95% of them singletons. The ten top clones hold around 0.12% of the sample. The sequenced sample was naive CD8+ T cells sorted from blood. The cell subset or site label, read with the paper, signifies: CD45RA+CCR7+. Receptors were obtained from a woman between 25 and 40 years old in good health.

The CDR3 reads CASSEESLAEQYF. CDR3 coding DNA: TGTGCCAGCAGCGAAGAGTCGTTGGCCGAGCAGTACTTC. This chain connects TRBV7-6 to TRBJ2-7; D gene uncertain. V was clipped by 5 bases and J by 6 bases, with 14 bases between them. The CDR3 covers 13 residues. The V gene's germline CDR1 is SGHVS and CDR2 FNYEAQ.

The chain combines TRBV29-1 with TRBJ2-5; maybe TRBD1 (5 bases). The end of the DNA fits TRBJ2-7 better, so the J call may be wrong. CDR1 is SQVTM, CDR2 ANQGSEA, per germline. This CDR3 has 12 amino acids. CDR3 region: CSVEGRAYEQYF. The CDR3 DNA reads as TGCAGCGTTGAGGGCAGGGCCTACGAGCAGTACTTC.

The chain combines TRBV4-1 with TRBJ2-2; D tentatively fits TRBD1 or TRBD2 (5 bases each). The CDR3 is 19 residues long. V lost 0 bases to trimming and J lost 2 bases, with 19 bases between them. Germline V lookup: CDR1 MGHRA, CDR2 YSYEKL. CDR3 DNA: TGCGCCAGCAGCCAAGAGGGACCTGAGACAGACACTAACACCGGGGAGCTGTTTTTT. Translating it yields CASSQEGPETDTNTGELFF.

J is TRBJ2-7 and V is TRBV28; D remains ambiguous. The CDR3 has 14 residues. V was clipped by 7 bases and J by 6 bases, with 19 bases between them. Germline assignment: CDR1 MDHEN and CDR2 SYDVKM. This chain's CDR3 is CASTGVTPGSEQYF. The CDR3 DNA reads TGTGCCAGCACCGGAGTGACCCCTGGTAGCGAGCAGTACTTC.

This sequence joins TRBV19 and TRBJ2-1; TRBD2 agrees at 11 bases. Germline assignment: CDR1 LNHDA and CDR2 SQIVND (reference sequence). This CDR3 region has 14 residues. After removal of 10 bases from V and 6 bases from J, the junction contained 8 bases not matched to a gene. The CDR3 DNA follows: TGTGCCACTACAATCGGGACTAGCGGCAATGAGCAGTTCTTC. Protein product: CATTIGTSGNEQFF.

This clone was seen once. The chain links TRBV7-8 to TRBJ2-7; weak D call: TRBD2 (5 bases). The CDR3 length is 14 residues. Germline V gene lookup returns CDR1 SGHVS and CDR2 FQNEAQ. Between the trimmed V and J ends, which lost 2 bases and 3 bases, there was a span of 11 bases. The CDR3 DNA sequence: TGTGCCAGCAGCTTAAAAGGGAGTAACTACGAGCAGTACTTC. This sequence encodes CASSLKGSNYEQYF. The complete variable domain, with remaining parts taken from reference TRBV7-8 and TRBJ2-7, reads GAGVSQSPRYKVAKRGQDVALRCDPISGHVSLFWYQQALGQGPEFLTYFQNEAQLDKSGLPSDRFFAERPEGSVSTLKIQRTQQEDSAVYLCASSLKGSNYEQYFGPGTRLTVT.

The chain joins TRBV30 to TRBJ2-7; 11 nucleotides match TRBD2. The CDR3 is 15 residues long. The V and J ends lost 2 bases and 4 bases, in that order; junction bases with no gene match: 7. Germline-derived CDR1 and CDR2 are GTSNPN and SVGIG (reference sequence). CDR3 sequence: CAWSLPGLAAYEQYF. CDR3 nucleotide sequence: TGTGCCTGGAGTCTACCGGGACTAGCGGCTTACGAGCAGTACTTC.

On this clone: Other DNA sequences in this specimen translate into the identical CDR3. The chain joins TRBV27 to TRBJ1-1; possibly TRBD1 for D (5 bases). Trimming pared 8 bases from V and 4 bases from J, leaving 8 bases between. Germline loops: CDR1 MNHEY, CDR2 SMNVEV (reference sequence). The CDR3 sequence is 11 residues long. The CDR3 spells CASWGGTEAFF. The CDR3 region has the DNA TGTGCCAGCTGGGGGGGCACTGAAGCTTTCTTT.

The chain employs TRBV6-5 and TRBJ1-1, with no clear D. This CDR3 contains 14 residues. V was trimmed by 5 bases and J by 4 bases, leaving 14 bases between them. CDR1 MNHEY and CDR2 SVGAGI come from the germline V gene. In DNA, the CDR3 is TGTGCCAGCAGTCCGGTAACAGTTTCCACTGAAGCTTTCTTT. Protein sequence: CASSPVTVSTEAFF.

V and J are TRBV27 and TRBJ2-7; D possibly uses TRBD1 or TRBD2 (5 bases each). Germline CDR1 is MNHEY and CDR2 is SMNVEV (reference sequence). V was cut by 6 bases and J by 6 bases, with 18 bases left in between. The CDR3 loop spans 14 amino acids. The CDR3 protein is CASRTGGLYAEQYF. CDR3 bases: TGTGCCAGCAGAACAGGAGGACTTTATGCCGAGCAGTACTTC.

The CDR3 region has the DNA TGTGCCAGCAGCCAATCAGGGGTTGAATCCGAGCAGTACTTC. Its protein is CASSQSGVESEQYF. The rearrangement uses TRBV11-2 and TRBJ2-7, with a tentative D call TRBD1 (6 bases). This CDR3 contains 14 residues. Trimming pared 5 bases from V and 6 bases from J, leaving 17 bases between. Germline V gives CDR1 SGHAT, CDR2 FQNNGV. The complete variable domain, with remaining parts taken from reference TRBV11-2 and TRBJ2-7, reads EAGVAQSPRYKIIEKRQSVAFWCNPISGHATLYWYQQILGQGPKLLIQFQNNGVVDDSQLPKDRFSAERLKGVDSTLKIQPAKLEDSAVYLCASSQSGVESEQYFGPGTRLTVT.

Comment on this clone: Distinct nucleotide sequences in the sample also encode this CDR3. The genes are TRBV27 and TRBJ1-5; D is possibly TRBD1 (5 bases). The CDR3 covers 14 residues. V lost 3 bases to trimming and J lost 1 base, with 7 bases between them. Germline V gives CDR1 MNHEY, CDR2 SMNVEV (reference sequence). CDR3 coding DNA: TGTGCCAGCAGTTTCGGGGGGAGCAATCAGCCCCAGCATTTT. Protein sequence: CASSFGGSNQPQHF.

The chain employs TRBV7-9 and TRBJ2-1; D assignment may be TRBD1 or TRBD2 (5 bases each). Trimming pared 8 bases from V and 11 bases from J, leaving 10 bases between. Per germline, CDR1 SEHNR and CDR2 FQNEAQ (reference sequence). The CDR3 extends over 10 amino acids. The CDR3 DNA follows: TGTGCCAGCTCCGGGGCCCAGCAGTTCTTC. This codes for CASSGAQQFF.

This clone was counted once. This chain links TRBV27 with TRBJ2-7, with D possibly TRBD2 on 5 matching bases. The V and J ends lost 3 bases and 2 bases respectively, with 11 bases between them. Germline CDR1 and CDR2: MNHEY and SMNVEV (reference sequence). The CDR3 runs 14 residues. The CDR3 loop is CASSLGSRPYEQYF. In DNA, the CDR3 is TGTGCCAGCAGTTTGGGGAGCCGGCCCTACGAGCAGTACTTC.

The rearrangement joins TRBV28 to TRBJ1-2; the D gene is possibly TRBD1 (6 bases). Germline CDR1 and CDR2: MDHEN and SYDVKM. Trimming left V 6 bases short and J 7 bases short, with 18 bases between. This CDR3 has 14 residues. Written as DNA, the CDR3 is TGTGCCAGCAGAGCACAGGGCTTTCTTCTTGGCTACACCTTC. Amino acid sequence: CASRAQGFLLGYTF.

The V call is TRBV2, the J call TRBJ1-1; 7 nucleotides line up with TRBD1. The CDR3 spans 12 residues. J was trimmed by 8 bases and V by 8 bases; bases with no gene match: 8. Germline CDR1 is SNHLY and CDR2 is FYNNEI. CDR3 amino acids: CASFSLQGEAFF. As DNA, the CDR3 is TGTGCCAGCTTTAGTTTACAGGGGGAAGCTTTCTTT.

The rearrangement links TRBV13 to TRBJ2-7; TRBD2 matches 12 bases. Germline CDR1 and CDR2: PRHDT and FYEKMQ (reference sequence). The CDR3 has 15 amino acids. Trimming at V came to 1 base and at J to 5 bases, leaving 3 bases not matched to a gene. CDR3 sequence reads: CASSLESSGRDEQYF. The CDR3 bases are TGTGCCAGCAGCTTAGAGTCTAGCGGGAGGGACGAGCAGTACTTC.

The chain joins TRBV13 to TRBJ1-2; 9 bases are a match to TRBD1. CDR3 length equals 15 residues. The germline V gene encodes CDR1 PRHDT and CDR2 FYEKMQ (reference sequence). Trimming took 4 bases from V and 6 from J; bases not matched to a gene: 9. The CDR3 DNA is TGTGCCAGCAGCTCAGCGGGGACAGGGCAGAATGGCTACACCTTC. This translates into CASSSAGTGQNGYTF.

The chain links TRBV19 to TRBJ2-5; tentatively, D is TRBD2 (6 bases). CDR3 size: 17 residues. Trimming left V 2 bases short and J 0 bases short, with 16 bases between. Germline lookup yields CDR1 LNHDA and CDR2 SQIVND (reference sequence). CDR3 nucleotides: TGTGCCAGTAGTATAACCCGGGACTCCCCTTACCAAGAGACCCAGTACTTC. Translation gives CASSITRDSPYQETQYF.

This clone appeared a single time. The chain uses TRBV10-1 and TRBJ2-7, with 10 bases identical to TRBD2. J lost 7 bases, V lost 4 bases, and 10 bases had no gene match. This CDR3 is built from 15 residues. CDR1 is WNHNN, CDR2 SYGVQD, per germline (reference sequence). The CDR3 region is CASSAGPSGSSEQYF. The CDR3 DNA reads as TGCGCCAGCAGTGCCGGGCCTAGCGGGAGTAGTGAGCAGTACTTC.

The V and J genes are TRBV2 and TRBJ2-7; weak D call: TRBD1 (5 bases). CDR1 is SNHLY and CDR2 is FYNNEI in the germline V gene. Between the trimmed V and J ends, which lost 3 bases and 11 bases, there was a span of 17 bases. CDR3 length: 13 amino acids. The CDR3 is CASSDPDITVEYF. Here the CDR3 DNA reads TGTGCCAGCAGTGACCCGGACATAACGGTGGAGTACTTC. The full variable domain, completed using reference TRBV2 and TRBJ2-7, is EPEVTQTPSHQVTQMGQEVILRCVPISNHLYFYWYRQILGQKVEFLVSFYNNEISEKSEIFDDQFSVERPDGSNFTLKIRSTKLEDSAMYFCASSDPDITVEYFGPGTRLTVT.

V gene TRBV27 combines with J gene TRBJ2-7; a possible D gene is TRBD2 (6 bases). Germline assignment: CDR1 MNHEY and CDR2 SMNVEV (reference sequence). The CDR3 consists of 15 residues. V shed 2 bases and J shed 3 bases, with 14 bases lying between them. CDR3 sequence (DNA): TGTGCCAGCAGTTTACATGGGGGACTGATCTACGAGCAGTACTTC. This codes for CASSLHGGLIYEQYF.

J is TRBJ2-7 and V is TRBV4-1; the D gene is possibly TRBD2 (5 bases). The V gene lost 5 bases and the J gene lost 2 bases, with 13 bases spanning the gap. CDR1 and CDR2 from the germline V gene are MGHRA and YSYEKL. This CDR3 contains 14 residues. The CDR3 reads CASSYNGEAYEQYF. The CDR3 DNA follows: TGCGCCAGCAGCTACAACGGGGAAGCCTACGAGCAGTACTTC.

The chain has TRBV2 and TRBJ2-1; TRBD2 agrees at 12 bases. The CDR3 has 14 amino acids. CDR1 and CDR2 (germline): SNHLY, FYNNEI. After removal of 4 bases from V and 8 bases from J, the junction contained 3 bases not matched to a gene. The CDR3 sequence: CASSASGRGDEQFF. The CDR3 DNA reads TGTGCCAGCAGTGCTAGCGGGAGGGGGGATGAGCAGTTCTTC. The full variable domain, in which reference TRBV2 and TRBJ2-1 provide the parts outside the CDR3, is EPEVTQTPSHQVTQMGQEVILRCVPISNHLYFYWYRQILGQKVEFLVSFYNNEISEKSEIFDDQFSVERPDGSNFTLKIRSTKLEDSAMYFCASSASGRGDEQFFGPGTRLTVL.

J is TRBJ1-4 and V is TRBV28; 7 nucleotides match TRBD1. This CDR3 region has 14 residues. J was trimmed by 5 bases and V by 6 bases; bases with no gene match: 6. Looked up from germline, CDR1 is MDHEN and CDR2 is SYDVKM. CDR3 nucleotide sequence: TGTGCCAGCAGCGACCGGGACAGAAATGAAAAACTGTTTTTT. Encoded protein: CASSDRDRNEKLFF.

The chain couples TRBV14 to TRBJ2-2; D gene unclear. This CDR3 region has 14 residues. The germline CDR1 and CDR2 sequences are SGHDN and FVKESK. Trimming cost V 0 bases and J 0 bases, with 2 bases left between them. The CDR3 loop is CASSQDANTGELFF. The CDR3 DNA follows: TGTGCCAGCAGCCAAGACGCGAACACCGGGGAGCTGTTTTTT.